Below, 2 T cell receptor beta chains from the same sample are listed, as sequenced in a study of blood T cell repertoires in COVID-19. Clones were sequenced by immunoSEQ multiplex PCR, and TCRdb holds only the in-frame ones, with some missing. This table has 200,000 to 250,000 clones, around 82% appearing once. Source material: peripheral blood. Receptors originate from a woman older than 75 with acute or convalescent COVID-19.

The chain recombines TRBV5-1 with TRBJ1-5; D possibly corresponds to TRBD1 (6 bases). CDR3 length: 14 amino acids. Trimming removed 0 bases from V and 2 bases from J, with 6 bases in between. The V gene's germline CDR1 is SGHRS and CDR2 YFSETQ. This CDR3 is CASSLDRGNQPQHF. The CDR3, as DNA: TGCGCCAGCAGCTTGGACAGGGGCAATCAGCCCCAGCATTTT.

A word on this clone: The CDR3 carries no conserved terminal phenylalanine or tryptophan, so it likely arises from a read error. The V gene is TRBV30, the J gene TRBJ1-1, with TRBD1 matching 7 bases. Germline loops: CDR1 GTSNPN, CDR2 SVGIG (reference sequence). After removal of 1 base from V and 10 bases from J, the junction contained 6 bases not matched to a gene. CDR3 length: 12 residues. CDR3 coding DNA: TGTGCCTGGAGTGGCCAGGGGGGTAGAGCTTTCCTT. Translating it yields CAWSGQGGRAFL.